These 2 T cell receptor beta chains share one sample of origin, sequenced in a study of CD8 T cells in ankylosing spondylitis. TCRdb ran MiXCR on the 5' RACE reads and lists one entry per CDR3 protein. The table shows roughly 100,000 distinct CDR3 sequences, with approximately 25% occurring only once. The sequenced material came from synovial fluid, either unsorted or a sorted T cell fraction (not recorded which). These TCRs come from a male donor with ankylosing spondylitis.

CDR3: CASSIVQTNTEAFF. The CDR3 DNA is TGTGCCAGTAGTATTGTTCAGACTAACACTGAAGCTTTCTTT. The chain is built from TRBV19 and TRBJ1-1; D remains ambiguous. The V end lost 3 bases, the J end lost 2 bases, and 10 bases lay between the germline ends. The germline V gene has CDR1 LNHDA and CDR2 SQIVND (reference sequence). There are 14 residues in the CDR3. Together with reference TRBV19 and TRBJ1-1, the CDR3 gives the full variable domain: DGGITQSPKYLFRKEGQNVTLSCEQNLNHDAMYWYRQDPGQGLRLIYYSQIVNDFQKGDIAEGYSVSREKKESFPLTVTSAQKNPTAFYLCASSIVQTNTEAFFGQGTRLTVV.

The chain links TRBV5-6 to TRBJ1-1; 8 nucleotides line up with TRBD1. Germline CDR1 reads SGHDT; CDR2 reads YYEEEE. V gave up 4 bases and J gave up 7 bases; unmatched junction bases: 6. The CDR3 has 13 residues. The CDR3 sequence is CASSAGTGLEAFF. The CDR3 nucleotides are TGTGCCAGCAGCGCGGGGACAGGCCTTGAAGCTTTCTTT. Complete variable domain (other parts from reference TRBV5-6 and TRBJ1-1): DAGVTQSPTHLIKTRGQQVTLRCSPKSGHDTVSWYQQALGQGPQFIFQYYEEEERQRGNFPDRFSGHQFPNYSSELNVNALLLGDSALYLCASSAGTGLEAFFGQGTRLTVV.